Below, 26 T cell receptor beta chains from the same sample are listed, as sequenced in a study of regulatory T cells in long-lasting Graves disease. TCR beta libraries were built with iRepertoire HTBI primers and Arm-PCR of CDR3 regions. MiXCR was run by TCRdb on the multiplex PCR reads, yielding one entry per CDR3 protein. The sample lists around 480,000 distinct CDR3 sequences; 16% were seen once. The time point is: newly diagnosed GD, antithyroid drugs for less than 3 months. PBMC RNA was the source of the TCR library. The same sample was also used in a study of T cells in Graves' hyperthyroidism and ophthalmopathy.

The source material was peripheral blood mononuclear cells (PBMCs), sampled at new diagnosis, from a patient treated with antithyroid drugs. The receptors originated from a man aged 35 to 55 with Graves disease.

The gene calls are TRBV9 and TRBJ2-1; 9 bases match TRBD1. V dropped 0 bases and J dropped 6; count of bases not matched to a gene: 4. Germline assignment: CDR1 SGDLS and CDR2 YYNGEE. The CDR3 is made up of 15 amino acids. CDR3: CASSVVTGGSNEQFF. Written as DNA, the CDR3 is TGTGCCAGCAGCGTAGTGACAGGGGGAAGCAATGAGCAGTTCTTC.

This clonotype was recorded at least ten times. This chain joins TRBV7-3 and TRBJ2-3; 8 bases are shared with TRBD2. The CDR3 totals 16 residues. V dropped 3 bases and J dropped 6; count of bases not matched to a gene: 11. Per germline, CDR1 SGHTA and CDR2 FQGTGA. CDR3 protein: CASSLVGAGGFDTQYF. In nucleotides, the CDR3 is TGTGCCAGCAGCTTGGTGGGTGCGGGAGGCTTTGATACGCAGTATTTT.

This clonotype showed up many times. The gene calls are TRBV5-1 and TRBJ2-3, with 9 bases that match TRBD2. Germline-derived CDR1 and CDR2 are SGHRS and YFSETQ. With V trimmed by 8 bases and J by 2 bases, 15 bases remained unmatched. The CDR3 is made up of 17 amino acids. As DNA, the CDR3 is TGCGCCAGTGCTGGAAGCGGGAGGCCTCGAATCACAGATACGCAGTATTTT. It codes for CASAGSGRPRITDTQYF.

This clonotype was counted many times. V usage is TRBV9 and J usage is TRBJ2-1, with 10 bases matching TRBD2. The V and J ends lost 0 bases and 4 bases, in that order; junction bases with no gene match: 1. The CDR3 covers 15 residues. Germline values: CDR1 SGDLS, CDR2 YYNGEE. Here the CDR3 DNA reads TGTGCCAGCAGCGTAGGGACTAGCGGTTACAATGAGCAGTTCTTC. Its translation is CASSVGTSGYNEQFF.

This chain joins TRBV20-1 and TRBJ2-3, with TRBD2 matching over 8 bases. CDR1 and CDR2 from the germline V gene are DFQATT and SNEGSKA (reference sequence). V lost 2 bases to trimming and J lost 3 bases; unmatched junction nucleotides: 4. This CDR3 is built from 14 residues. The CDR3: CSARRAGVTDTQYF. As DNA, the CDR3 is TGCAGTGCTAGAAGAGCGGGAGTAACAGATACGCAGTATTTT.

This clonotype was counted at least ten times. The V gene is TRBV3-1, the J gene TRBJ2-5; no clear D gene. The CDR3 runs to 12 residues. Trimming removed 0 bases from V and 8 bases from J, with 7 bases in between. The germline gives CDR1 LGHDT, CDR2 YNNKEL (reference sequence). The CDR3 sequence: CASSQDVRTQYF. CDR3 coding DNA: TGTGCCAGCAGCCAAGACGTCAGAACCCAGTACTTC.

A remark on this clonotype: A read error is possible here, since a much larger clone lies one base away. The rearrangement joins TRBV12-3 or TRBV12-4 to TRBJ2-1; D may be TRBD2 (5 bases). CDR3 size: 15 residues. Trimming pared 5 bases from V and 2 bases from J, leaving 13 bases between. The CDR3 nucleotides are TGTGCCAGCAGTCGACGGGGTACGACCTACAATGAGCAGTTCTTC. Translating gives CASSRRGTTYNEQFF.

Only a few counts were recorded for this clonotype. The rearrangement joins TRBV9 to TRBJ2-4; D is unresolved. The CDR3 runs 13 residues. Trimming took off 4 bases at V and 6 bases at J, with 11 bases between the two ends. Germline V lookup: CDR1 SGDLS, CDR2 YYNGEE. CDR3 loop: CASSPTGLNIQYF. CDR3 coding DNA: TGTGCCAGCAGCCCCACCGGGCTAAACATTCAGTACTTC.

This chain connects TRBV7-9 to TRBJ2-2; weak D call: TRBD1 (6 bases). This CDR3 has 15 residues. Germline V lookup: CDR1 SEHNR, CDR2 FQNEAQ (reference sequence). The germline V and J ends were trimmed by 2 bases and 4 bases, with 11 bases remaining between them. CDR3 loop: CASSLMGHITGELFF. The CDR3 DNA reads TGTGCCAGCAGCTTAATGGGACACATCACCGGGGAGCTGTTTTTT.

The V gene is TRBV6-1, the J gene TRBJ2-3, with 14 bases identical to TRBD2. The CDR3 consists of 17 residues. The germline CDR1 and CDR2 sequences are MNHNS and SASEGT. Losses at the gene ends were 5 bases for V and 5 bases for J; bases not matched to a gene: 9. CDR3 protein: CASSRTFGLAGGDTQYF. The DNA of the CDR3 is TGTGCCAGCAGTCGAACTTTCGGACTAGCGGGAGGAGATACGCAGTATTTT.

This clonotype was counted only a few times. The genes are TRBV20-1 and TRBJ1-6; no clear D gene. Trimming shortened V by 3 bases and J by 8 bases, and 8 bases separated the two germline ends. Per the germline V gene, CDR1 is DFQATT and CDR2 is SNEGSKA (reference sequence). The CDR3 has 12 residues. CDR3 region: CSASSADSPLHF. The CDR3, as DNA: TGCAGTGCTAGTAGTGCTGATTCACCCCTCCACTTT.

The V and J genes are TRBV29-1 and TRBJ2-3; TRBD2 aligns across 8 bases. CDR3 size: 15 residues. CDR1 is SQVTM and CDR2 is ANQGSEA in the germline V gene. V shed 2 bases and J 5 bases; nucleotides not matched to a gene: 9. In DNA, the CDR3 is TGCAGCGTTGAAATCCCACGGGAGGGCCTAGATACGCAGTATTTT. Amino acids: CSVEIPREGLDTQYF.

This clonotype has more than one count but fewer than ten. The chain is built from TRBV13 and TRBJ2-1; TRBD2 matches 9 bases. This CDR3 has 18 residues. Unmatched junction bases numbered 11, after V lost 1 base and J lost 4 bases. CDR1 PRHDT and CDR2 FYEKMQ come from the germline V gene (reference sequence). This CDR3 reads CASSLASPGTSIYNEQFF. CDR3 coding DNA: TGTGCCAGCAGCTTAGCATCTCCCGGGACTAGCATTTACAATGAGCAGTTCTTC.

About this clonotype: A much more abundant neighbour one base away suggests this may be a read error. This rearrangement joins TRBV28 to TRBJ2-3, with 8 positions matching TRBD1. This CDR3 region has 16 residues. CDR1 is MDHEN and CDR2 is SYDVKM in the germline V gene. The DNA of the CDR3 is TGTGCCAGCAGCCCGAGTGGGACAGGTACAATGGATACGCGGTATTTT. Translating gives CASSPSGTGTMDTRYF.

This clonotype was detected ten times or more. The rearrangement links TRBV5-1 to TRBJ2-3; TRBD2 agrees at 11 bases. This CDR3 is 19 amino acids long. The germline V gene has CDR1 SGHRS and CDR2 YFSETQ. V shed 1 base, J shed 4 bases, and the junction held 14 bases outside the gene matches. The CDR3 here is CASSLPGLAVNWGPDTQYF. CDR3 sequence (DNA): TGCGCCAGCAGCTTGCCGGGACTAGCGGTCAACTGGGGACCAGATACGCAGTATTTT.

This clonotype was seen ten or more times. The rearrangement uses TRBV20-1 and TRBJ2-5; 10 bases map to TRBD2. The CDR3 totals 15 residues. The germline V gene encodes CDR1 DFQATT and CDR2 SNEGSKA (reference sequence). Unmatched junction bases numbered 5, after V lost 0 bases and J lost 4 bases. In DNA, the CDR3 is TGCAGTGCTAGAGACCCTCTAGCGGGAGCAGAGACCCAGTACTTC. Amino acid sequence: CSARDPLAGAETQYF.

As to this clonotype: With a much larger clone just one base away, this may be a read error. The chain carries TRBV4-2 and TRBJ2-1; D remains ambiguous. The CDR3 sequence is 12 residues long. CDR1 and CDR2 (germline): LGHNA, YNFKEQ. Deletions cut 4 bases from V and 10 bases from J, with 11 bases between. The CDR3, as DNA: TGTGCCAGCAGCCCCCCCGCCGGGGAGCAGTTCTTC. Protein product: CASSPPAGEQFF.

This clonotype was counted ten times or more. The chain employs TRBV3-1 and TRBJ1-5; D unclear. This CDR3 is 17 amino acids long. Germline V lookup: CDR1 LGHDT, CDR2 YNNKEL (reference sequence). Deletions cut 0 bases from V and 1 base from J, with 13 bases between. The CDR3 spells CASSQDRSGLSNQPQHF. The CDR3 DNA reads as TGTGCCAGCAGCCAAGATCGCTCGGGTCTGAGCAATCAGCCCCAGCATTTT.

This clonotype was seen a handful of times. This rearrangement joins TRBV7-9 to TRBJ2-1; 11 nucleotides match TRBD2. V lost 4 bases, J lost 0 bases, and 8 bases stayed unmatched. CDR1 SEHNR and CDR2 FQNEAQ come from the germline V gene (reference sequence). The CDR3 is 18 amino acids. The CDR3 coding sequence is TGTGCCAGCAGCTCCCGGACTAGCGGGTCAAGCTCCTACAATGAGCAGTTCTTC. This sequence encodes CASSSRTSGSSSYNEQFF.

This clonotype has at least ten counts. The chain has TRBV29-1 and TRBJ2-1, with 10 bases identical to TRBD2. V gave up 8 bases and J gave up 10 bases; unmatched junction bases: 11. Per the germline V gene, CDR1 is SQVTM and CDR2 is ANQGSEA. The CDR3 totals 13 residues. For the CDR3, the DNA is TGCAGCATTCCGGGACTAGCGACAATAGAGCAGTTCTTC. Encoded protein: CSIPGLATIEQFF.

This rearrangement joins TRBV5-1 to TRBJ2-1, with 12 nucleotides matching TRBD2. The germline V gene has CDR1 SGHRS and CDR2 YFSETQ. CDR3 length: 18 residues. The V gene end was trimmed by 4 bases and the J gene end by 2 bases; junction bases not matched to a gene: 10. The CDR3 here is CASSPGTSGFRPYNEQFF. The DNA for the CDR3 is TGCGCCAGCAGCCCCGGGACTAGCGGGTTTCGCCCCTACAATGAGCAGTTCTTC.

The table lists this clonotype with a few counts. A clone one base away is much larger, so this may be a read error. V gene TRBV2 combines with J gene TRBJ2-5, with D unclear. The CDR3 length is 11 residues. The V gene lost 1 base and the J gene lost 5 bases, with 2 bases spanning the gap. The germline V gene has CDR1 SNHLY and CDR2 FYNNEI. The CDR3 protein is CASSEEETQYF. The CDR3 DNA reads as TGTGCCAGCAGTGAAGAGGAGACCCAGTACTTC.

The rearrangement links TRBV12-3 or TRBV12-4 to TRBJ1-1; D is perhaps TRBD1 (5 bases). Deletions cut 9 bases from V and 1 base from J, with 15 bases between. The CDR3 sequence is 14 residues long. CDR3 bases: TGTGCCAGTCGGGGGGATAGGAGGAACACTGAAGCTTTCTTT. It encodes CASRGDRRNTEAFF.

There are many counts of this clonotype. DNA for the CDR3: TGTGCCAGCAGCTTGACAACCCTAGCTAACTATGGCTACACCTTC. Amino acids: CASSLTTLANYGYTF. V gene TRBV5-8 combines with J gene TRBJ1-2; D unclear. The germline CDR1 and CDR2 sequences are SGHTS and YDEGEE. The length of the CDR3 is 15 residues. The V gene lost 1 base and the J gene lost 0 bases, with 10 bases spanning the gap.

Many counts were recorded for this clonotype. Written as DNA, the CDR3 is TGTGCCAGCAGTTCCGGACAGGGGGCCTACAATGAGCAGTTCTTC. The encoded protein is CASSSGQGAYNEQFF. The chain joins TRBV28 to TRBJ2-1; TRBD1 matches at 10 bases. The CDR3 consists of 15 residues. CDR1 and CDR2 (germline): MDHEN, SYDVKM. Trimming at V came to 4 bases and at J to 2 bases, leaving 2 bases not matched to a gene.

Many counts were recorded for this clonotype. CDR3 nucleotides: TGTGCCAGCAGCCCTGTGGTAGATACGCAGTATTTT. It is translated as CASSPVVDTQYF. V is TRBV12-3 or TRBV12-4 and J is TRBJ2-3; no clear D. V was trimmed by 6 bases and J by 5 bases, leaving 9 bases between them. CDR3 size: 12 residues.